This T cell receptor beta chain was profiled in a study of immune heterogeneity within non-small cell lung tumors. Genomic DNA extracted from bulk tumor tissue served as template. A total of around 590 ng was used per sample. Several biopsies per primary tumor, spaced far apart, were taken during surgery. Untreated, newly diagnosed non-small cell lung cancer patients underwent curative surgery. Multiplex PCR amplified the TCR beta CDR3 region. Its first round ran for around 10 cycles with 32 V and 13 J primers. TCRdb reprocessed the multiplex PCR reads with MiXCR, giving one entry per CDR3 protein. The sample yields 25,000 to 40,000 distinct CDR3 sequences, around 28% seen once. The germline V and J ends were trimmed by 4 bases and 0 bases, with 7 bases remaining between them. CDR1 and CDR2 from the germline V gene are MNHEY and SVGAGI. The CDR3 runs 13 residues.

The sequencing sample was made of lung tumor tissue. The source is a man aged 35 to 55 with non-small cell lung cancer. The V and J genes are TRBV6-5 and TRBJ2-7; D unresolved. The CDR3, as DNA: TGTGCCAGCAGTTCGTCGAACTCCTACGAGCAGTACTTC. It is translated as CASSSSNSYEQYF.